This is a list of T cell receptor beta chains from one sample in a study of T-cell reconstitution after alpha-beta-depleted transplantation in children. TCRdb reprocessed the PCR reads with MiXCR, giving one entry per CDR3 protein. Of 100,000 or so distinct CDR3 sequences in the sample, 20% to 25% were seen once. This material consisted of PBMCs, taken before TCRalphabeta/CD19-depleted stem cell transplant. The receptors derive from a boy between 2 and 10 years old with acute lymphoblastic leukemia, due to receive a stem cell transplant. Each CDR3 is given with its conserved first and last residue. Fields, in order: J gene, CDR3 length, V gene, clone size, D gene, CDR3 protein, CDR3 DNA. D genes are given only for firm matches. Clone size appears in some rows only: once, few, many, or a class for an expanded clone.

>TRBJ2-1|15|TRBV10-1|once|NA
CASSDRGILWNEQFF
TGCGCCAGCAGCGACCGCGGAATCTTATGGAATGAGCAGTTCTTC
>TRBJ2-1|16|TRBV29-1|few|TRBD2
CSVQGDGLADDNEQFF
TGCAGCGTGCAGGGGGACGGACTAGCGGATGACAATGAGCAGTTCTTC
>TRBJ1-3|14|TRBV5-1|NA|NA
CASSADKSGNTIYF
TGCGCCAGCAGCGCCGACAAATCTGGAAACACCATATATTTT
>TRBJ2-3|17|TRBV5-6|few|NA
CASSLDGLGISIDTQYF
TGTGCCAGCAGCTTGGACGGTTTGGGGATTAGCATAGATACGCAGTATTTT
>TRBJ1-5|13|TRBV3-1|NA|NA
CASSQAVNQPQHF
TGTGCCAGCAGCCAAGCCGTCAATCAGCCCCAGCATTTT
>TRBJ1-2|13|TRBV6-6|few|NA
CASTLSGQGGHTF
TGTGCCAGCACCCTATCGGGGCAGGGAGGCCATACCTTC
>TRBJ2-1|17|TRBV4-3|few|TRBD2
CASSLGGGLAGGGEQFF
TGCGCCAGCAGCCTCGGTGGGGGACTAGCGGGAGGAGGTGAGCAGTTCTTC
>TRBJ2-7|14|TRBV29-1|NA|TRBD2
CSVDSREGGYEQYF
TGCAGCGTTGATTCGCGGGAGGGCGGCTACGAGCAGTACTTC
>TRBJ2-7|12|TRBV20-1|NA|NA
CSARLRDYEQYF
TGCAGTGCTAGGCTGCGGGACTACGAGCAGTACTTC
>TRBJ2-1|15|TRBV3-1|few|TRBD1
CASSYTGVSSNEQFF
TGTGCCAGCAGCTATACAGGGGTATCGTCGAATGAGCAGTTCTTC
>TRBJ2-5|14|TRBV28|few|NA
CASSPSDPQETQYF
TGTGCCAGCAGCCCTTCGGACCCCCAAGAGACCCAGTACTTC
>TRBJ1-1|14|TRBV5-1|NA|NA
CASSGVGRSTEAFF
TGCGCCAGCAGCGGCGTGGGGCGGTCCACTGAAGCTTTCTTT
>TRBJ1-2|13|TRBV20-1|few|NA
CSARLGTTGGYTF
TGCAGTGCTAGATTGGGGACCACGGGGGGCTACACCTTC
>TRBJ2-1|15|TRBV9|few|NA
CASSIVAEGPGEQFF
TGTGCCAGCAGCATCGTCGCGGAGGGGCCAGGTGAGCAGTTCTTC
>TRBJ1-2|15|TRBV29-1|few|NA
CSVEDVRSFNYGYTF
TGCAGCGTTGAAGATGTGAGGAGTTTTAACTATGGCTACACCTTC
>TRBJ2-5|15|TRBV6-2/TRBV6-3|few|TRBD1
CASSTGTGSQETQYF
TGTGCCAGCAGTACCGGGACAGGGAGCCAAGAGACCCAGTACTTC
>TRBJ2-2|16|TRBV4-1|few|NA
CASSQVPAANTGELFF
TGCGCCAGCAGCCAAGTCCCAGCGGCGAACACCGGGGAGCTGTTTTTT
>TRBJ2-7|12|TRBV20-1|few|NA
CSASVADYEQYF
TGCAGTGCTAGTGTGGCAGACTACGAGCAGTACTTC
>TRBJ1-2|13|TRBV14|NA|NA
CASSPGPSYGYTF
TGTGCCAGCAGCCCCGGACCTAGCTATGGCTACACCTTC
>TRBJ2-5|14|TRBV7-2|few|NA
CASSLADGAKTQYF
TGTGCCAGCAGCTTAGCTGACGGCGCGAAGACCCAGTACTTC
>TRBJ1-5|15|TRBV7-2|NA|TRBD1
CASSAGQGVNQPQHF
TGTGCCAGCAGCGCGGGACAGGGAGTCAATCAGCCCCAGCATTTT
>TRBJ2-3|16|TRBV7-2|few|TRBD2
CASSLTGGPSTDTQYF
TGTGCCAGCAGCTTAACGGGAGGGCCCAGCACAGATACGCAGTATTTT
>TRBJ1-2|13|TRBV12-3/TRBV12-4|many|NA
CASSLGGVRGYTF
TGTGCCAGCAGTTTAGGAGGGGTCCGTGGCTACACCTTC
>TRBJ2-7|16|TRBV2|NA|NA
CASSEARVQGAYEQYF
TGTGCCAGCAGTGAAGCGAGGGTACAAGGAGCCTACGAGCAGTACTTC
>TRBJ2-7|19|TRBV4-1|NA|NA
CASSQDGGYSGRTSYEQYF
TGCGCCAGCAGCCAAGATGGGGGTTATAGCGGACGAACCTCCTACGAGCAGTACTTC
>TRBJ2-7|14|TRBV2|NA|NA
CASNFGGSSYEQYF
TGTGCCAGCAATTTTGGCGGAAGCTCCTACGAGCAGTACTTC
>TRBJ1-2|15|TRBV7-3|NA|NA
CASSLTGSANYGYTF
TGTGCCAGCAGCTTAACGGGCAGTGCTAACTATGGCTACACCTTC
>TRBJ2-1|15|TRBV20-1|few|NA
CSARDMSSAYNEQFF
TGCAGTGCTAGAGATATGTCGAGCGCTTACAATGAGCAGTTCTTC
>TRBJ2-2|14|TRBV2|NA|NA
CASKSTGQAGELFF
TGTGCCAGCAAGTCAACCGGGCAGGCCGGGGAGCTGTTTTTT
>TRBJ2-7|13|TRBV5-1|few|NA
CASGRSPSYEQYF
TGCGCCTCGGGCAGGAGCCCTTCCTACGAGCAGTACTTC
>TRBJ1-4|13|TRBV12-3/TRBV12-4|NA|NA
CATSASGIEKLFF
TGTGCCACCTCAGCCTCGGGAATTGAAAAACTGTTTTTT
>TRBJ1-4|17|TRBV4-3|few|NA
CASSQDLATATNEKLFF
TGCGCCAGCAGCCAAGATCTAGCGACAGCCACTAATGAAAAACTGTTTTTT
>TRBJ1-6|14|TRBV5-1|NA|NA
CASSLAPPVSPLHF
TGCGCCAGCAGCTTGGCCCCACCGGTTTCACCCCTCCACTTT
>TRBJ2-1|14|TRBV2|few|NA
CASSESASHNEQFF
TGTGCCAGCAGTGAGTCGGCCAGCCACAATGAGCAGTTCTTC
>TRBJ2-1|15|TRBV20-1|few|NA
CSARDRTKTHNEQFF
TGCAGTGCTAGAGATAGAACGAAGACACACAATGAGCAGTTCTTC
>TRBJ1-1|13|TRBV20-1|NA|NA
CGASGRQNTEAFF
TGCGGTGCTAGTGGACGGCAGAACACTGAAGCTTTCTTT
>TRBJ2-6|14|TRBV20-1|few|NA
CSARGGFRTSVLTF
TGCAGTGCTAGGGGGGGCTTTCGGACATCCGTCCTGACTTTC
>TRBJ1-2|14|TRBV18|once|NA
CASSPEPGPYGYTF
TGTGCCAGCTCACCCGAACCCGGACCCTATGGCTACACCTTC
>TRBJ2-5|15|TRBV15|NA|NA
CATSRGEALGETQYF
TGTGCCACCAGCAGAGGTGAAGCGTTGGGAGAGACCCAGTACTTC
>TRBJ2-3|15|TRBV7-2|NA|TRBD2
CASSSSGTSTDTQYF
TGTGCCAGCAGCTCAAGCGGGACTAGCACAGATACGCAGTATTTT